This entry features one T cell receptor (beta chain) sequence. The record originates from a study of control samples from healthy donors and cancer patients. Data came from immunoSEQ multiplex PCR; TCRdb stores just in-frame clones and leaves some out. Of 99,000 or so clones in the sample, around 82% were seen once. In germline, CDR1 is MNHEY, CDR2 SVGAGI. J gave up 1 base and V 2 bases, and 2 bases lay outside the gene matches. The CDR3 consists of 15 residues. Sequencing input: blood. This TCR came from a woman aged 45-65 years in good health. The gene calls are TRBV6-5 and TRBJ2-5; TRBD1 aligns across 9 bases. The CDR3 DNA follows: TGTGCCAGCAGTTACAGGGGACAGGGCCAAGAGACCCAGTACTTC. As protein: CASSYRGQGQETQYF.